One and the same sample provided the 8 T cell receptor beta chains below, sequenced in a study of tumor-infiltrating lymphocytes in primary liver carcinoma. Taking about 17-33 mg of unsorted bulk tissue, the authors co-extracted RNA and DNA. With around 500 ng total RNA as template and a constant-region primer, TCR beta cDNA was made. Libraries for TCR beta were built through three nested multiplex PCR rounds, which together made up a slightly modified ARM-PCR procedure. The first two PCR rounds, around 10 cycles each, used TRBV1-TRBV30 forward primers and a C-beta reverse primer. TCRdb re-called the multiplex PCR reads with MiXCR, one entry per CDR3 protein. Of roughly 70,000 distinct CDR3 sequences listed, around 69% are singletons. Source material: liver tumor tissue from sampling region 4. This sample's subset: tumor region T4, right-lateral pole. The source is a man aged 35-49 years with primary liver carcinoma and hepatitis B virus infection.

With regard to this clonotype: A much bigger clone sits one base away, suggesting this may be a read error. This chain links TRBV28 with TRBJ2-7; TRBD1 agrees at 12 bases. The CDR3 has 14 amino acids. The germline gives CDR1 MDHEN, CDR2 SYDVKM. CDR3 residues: CASSGDRGPYGQYF. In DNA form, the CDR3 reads TGTGCCAGCAGTGGGGACAGGGGGCCATACGGGCAGTACTTC.

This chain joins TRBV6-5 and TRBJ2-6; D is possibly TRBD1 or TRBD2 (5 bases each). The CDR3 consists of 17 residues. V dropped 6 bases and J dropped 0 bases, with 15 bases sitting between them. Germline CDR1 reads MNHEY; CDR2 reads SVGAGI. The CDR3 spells CASRLGRWSSGANVLTF. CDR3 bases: TGTGCCAGCAGGTTGGGACGGTGGAGCTCTGGGGCCAACGTCCTGACTTTC.

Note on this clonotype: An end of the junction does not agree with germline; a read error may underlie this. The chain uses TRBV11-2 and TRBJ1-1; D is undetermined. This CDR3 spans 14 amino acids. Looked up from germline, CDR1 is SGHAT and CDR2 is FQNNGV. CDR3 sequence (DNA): TGTGCCTGCAGTTTAACAGCCTTCGACACTGAAGCTTTCTTT. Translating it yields CACSLTAFDTEAFF.

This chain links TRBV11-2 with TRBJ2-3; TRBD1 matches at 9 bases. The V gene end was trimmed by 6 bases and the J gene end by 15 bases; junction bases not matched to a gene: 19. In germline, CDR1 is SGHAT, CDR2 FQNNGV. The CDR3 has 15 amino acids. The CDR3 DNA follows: TGTGCCAGCAGTCCTCGAGACAGGGGGACAGATACGTACTATTTT. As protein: CASSPRDRGTDTYYF.

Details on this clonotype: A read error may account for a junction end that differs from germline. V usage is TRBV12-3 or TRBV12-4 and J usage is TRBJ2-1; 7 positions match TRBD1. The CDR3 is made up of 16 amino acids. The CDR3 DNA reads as TGTGCCAGCAGTTATCGGACAGGAGTCTCCTACAATGAGCAGTTTTTC. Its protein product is CASSYRTGVSYNEQFF.

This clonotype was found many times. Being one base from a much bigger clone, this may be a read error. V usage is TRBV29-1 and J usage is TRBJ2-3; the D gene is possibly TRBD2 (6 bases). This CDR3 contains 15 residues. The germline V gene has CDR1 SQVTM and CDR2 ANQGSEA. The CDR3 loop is CSVEGGAGITGTQYF. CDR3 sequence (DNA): TGCAGCGTTGAGGGCGGGGCCGGCATCACAGGTACGCAGTATTTT.

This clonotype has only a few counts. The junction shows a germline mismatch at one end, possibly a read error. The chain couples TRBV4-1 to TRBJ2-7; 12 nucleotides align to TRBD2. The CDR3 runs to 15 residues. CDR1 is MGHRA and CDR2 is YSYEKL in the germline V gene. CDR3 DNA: TGCGCTAGCAGCCACTTGACTAGCGGGAGCTACGAGCAGTACTTC. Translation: CASSHLTSGSYEQYF.

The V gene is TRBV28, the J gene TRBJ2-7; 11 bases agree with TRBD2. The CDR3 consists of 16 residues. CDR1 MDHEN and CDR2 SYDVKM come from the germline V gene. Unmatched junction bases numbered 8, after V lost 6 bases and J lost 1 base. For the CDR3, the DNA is TGTGCCAGCAGCCCAAGGACTAGCGGGCTTTCCTACGAGCAGTACTTC. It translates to CASSPRTSGLSYEQYF.